A selection of T cell receptor beta chains follows, all from one sample in a study of blood T cell repertoires in COVID-19. Assay used: immunoSEQ multiplex PCR; TCRdb lists only in-frame clones, some missing. This sample yields roughly 150,000 clones, of which about 87% are seen a single time; approximately 6.2% belongs to the top ten. The source material was peripheral blood. These receptor sequences come from a man at least 80 years old with acute or convalescent COVID-19. The conserved cysteine and the conserved F or W are not part of the CDR3 here. A D gene is named only where the DNA matches it firmly.

TRBV7-6	TRBJ2-5	NA	ASSSHRETQY
TRBV9	TRBJ2-1	TRBD1	ASSVDPGTGRNEQF
TRBV12-3/TRBV12-4	TRBJ2-6	TRBD1	ASDRAGANVLT
TRBV28	TRBJ2-5	NA	ASSTPSGPDETQY
TRBV3-1/TRBV3-2	TRBJ2-1	TRBD2	ASSPGLAGGPNNEQF
TRBV18	TRBJ2-5	NA	ASSPLPGRQETQY
TRBV3-1/TRBV3-2	TRBJ1-2	TRBD1	ASSQGQGYGYT
TRBV3-1/TRBV3-2	TRBJ2-1	NA	ASSLNNIEQF
TRBV7-3	TRBJ2-3	TRBD2	ASSPWGGSTDTQY
TRBV16	TRBJ2-2	NA	ASSQYRLANTGELF
TRBV30	TRBJ1-6	NA	AWSVSVTDSPLH
TRBV5-1	TRBJ2-3	NA	ASSLEGSTDTQY
TRBV7-2	TRBJ1-3	NA	ASRGAAGSGNTIY
TRBV28	TRBJ2-7	TRBD2	ASREEPYEQY
TRBV19	TRBJ2-7	TRBD2	ASSKGGLAGAEQY
TRBV18	TRBJ2-2	TRBD1	ASRDRGIPGELF
TRBV6-1	TRBJ2-1	TRBD2	ASSEAWTSGGLYNEQF
TRBV24-1	TRBJ1-2	NA	ATSAAGELRGYT
TRBV2	TRBJ2-7	TRBD2	ASSVGGAINEQY
TRBV4-2	TRBJ2-7	TRBD2	ASSHRPSGGADEQY
TRBV2	TRBJ2-3	TRBD2	ASSVGAGAYTDTQY
TRBV7-8	TRBJ2-7	NA	ASSWGAADGYEQY
TRBV7-9	TRBJ2-1	TRBD2	ASSLETSGTSYNEQF
TRBV5-4	TRBJ1-4	NA	ASSSKTGNEKLF
TRBV2	TRBJ2-3	NA	ASSLGTSINTDTQY
TRBV11-3	TRBJ2-3	TRBD1	ASSDGTGGLTDTQY
TRBV5-1	TRBJ1-2	NA	ASRPTPDRLDGYT
TRBV3-1/TRBV3-2	TRBJ2-7	TRBD2	ASSQGLSGLSEQY
TRBV27	TRBJ1-2	NA	ASRPGGNYGYT
TRBV11-2	TRBJ1-4	NA	ASSAQRTEKLF
TRBV3-1/TRBV3-2	TRBJ1-1	NA	ASSQDDGGTTEAF
TRBV5-6	TRBJ2-3	NA	ASSSRQGTDTQY
TRBV7-2	TRBJ1-3	NA	ASSLDRLSGNTIY
TRBV18	TRBJ2-7	TRBD1	ASSPWDRSTAQY
TRBV5-1	TRBJ2-3	NA	ASSYRTPASTDTQY
TRBV2	TRBJ1-2	NA	ASSVQQIYGYT
TRBV3-1/TRBV3-2	TRBJ1-2	NA	ASSQGADYGYT
TRBV3-1/TRBV3-2	TRBJ2-2	NA	ASSQRGRSTGELF
TRBV19	TRBJ1-5	TRBD1	ASTFTGGAGQPQH
TRBV27	TRBJ1-2	NA	ASSLRENYGYT
TRBV19	TRBJ1-4	NA	ASSSEEGWKKLF
TRBV4-1	TRBJ1-2	TRBD1	ASSQSRGRGVDGYT
TRBV4-2	TRBJ2-6	TRBD2	ASSQEISTSGSGAGANVLT
TRBV19	TRBJ2-1	TRBD1	ASSIGQVSAEQF
TRBV18	TRBJ2-4	TRBD1	ASSPGTGDIQY
TRBV7-8	TRBJ2-3	NA	ASSLDLRDTQY
TRBV28	TRBJ2-7	NA	ASSFYRGAYEQY
TRBV19	TRBJ1-5	TRBD1	ASSIGQGGVNQPQH
TRBV18	TRBJ2-1	TRBD2	ASSPASGRHEQF
TRBV3-1/TRBV3-2	TRBJ2-5	NA	ASSQGDQY